This T cell receptor beta chain is from a study of T-cell memory formation after mild COVID-19. Germline V lookup: CDR1 MNHNY, CDR2 SVGAGI (reference sequence). V lost 10 bases and J lost 4, with 14 bases in between. The CDR3 covers 13 residues. Study findings and constraints: Specificity for SARS-CoV-2 was not confirmed among the second-wave clones peaking on day 37.

TCRdb recomputed calls from the 5' RACE reads with MiXCR, one row per CDR3 protein. The sample consists of 200,000 to 250,000 distinct CDR3 sequences, 8% to 9.5% of them appearing once. As for this clonotype: The antigen is not known.

The clonotype comes from a man between 18 and 35 years old who had mild COVID-19 (a few samples of this study predate the infection). Cell type and time point are not known. V usage is TRBV6-6 and J usage is TRBJ2-1, with D hard to call. Sequencing was performed on PBMCs or a T cell subset sorted from them (not recorded which). DNA of the CDR3: TGTGCCAACTCTCCGACTTCGTACAATGAGCAGTTCTTC. It yields the protein CANSPTSYNEQFF.